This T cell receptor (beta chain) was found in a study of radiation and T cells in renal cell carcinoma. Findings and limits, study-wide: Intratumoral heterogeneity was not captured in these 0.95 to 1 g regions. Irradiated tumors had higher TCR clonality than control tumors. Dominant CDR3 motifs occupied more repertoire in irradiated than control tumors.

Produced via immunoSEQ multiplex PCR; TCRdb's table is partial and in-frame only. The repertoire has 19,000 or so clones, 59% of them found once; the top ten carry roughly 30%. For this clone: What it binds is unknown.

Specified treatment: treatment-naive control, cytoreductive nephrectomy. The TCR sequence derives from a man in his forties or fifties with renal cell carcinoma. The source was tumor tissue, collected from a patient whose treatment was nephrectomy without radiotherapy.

For the CDR3, the DNA is TGTGCCAGCACGCATGAAAAACTGTTTTTT. It yields the protein CASTHEKLFF. The chain has TRBV21-1 and TRBJ1-4. TRBV21-1 has pseudogene status. This CDR3 has 10 amino acids.